This T cell receptor beta chain was profiled in a study of T cell responses to AZD1222 COVID-19 vaccine. The CDR3 length is 17 residues. The V gene's germline CDR1 is SNHLY and CDR2 FYNNEI. V lost 6 bases and J 7 bases, leaving 24 bases between the germline ends. Libraries were prepared by immunoSEQ multiplex PCR; TCRdb keeps only in-frame clonotypes and omits some of them. The sample shows fewer than 120,000 clones, about 90% of them seen only once. This TCR derives from an adult who received the AZD1222 COVID-19 vaccine. The chain links TRBV2 to TRBJ1-4, with D perhaps TRBD1 (6 bases). The specimen comprised peripheral blood, sampled 28 days after the second AZD1222 dose. For the CDR3, the DNA is TGTGCCAGCAGAACGCTTTTGGGGGCCTTGGGAGGTGAAAAACTGTTTTTT. Protein product: CASRTLLGALGGEKLFF.